A selection of T cell receptor beta chains follows, all from one sample in a study of blood T cell repertoires in COVID-19. Method: immunoSEQ multiplex PCR; TCRdb's copy keeps in-frame clones and lacks some. The sample includes about 160,000 clones, roughly 80% of them seen just once. The specimen was peripheral blood. The receptor source for this set is a man in his 70s with acute or convalescent COVID-19. Each CDR3 is given with its conserved first and last residue. D genes are given only for firm matches. Clone size appears in some rows only: once, few, many, or a class for an expanded clone.

J: TRBJ2-2
size: -
length: 12
V: TRBV29-1
D: TRBD1
DNA: TGCAGCGTTTTGGGACAGACCGGGGAGCTGTTTTTT
CDR3: CSVLGQTGELFF

J: TRBJ1-2
size: few
length: 17
V: TRBV28
D: TRBD1
DNA: TGTGCCAGCAACCCGGAGGGTCAGGGGGCCCCAATCTATGGCTACACCTTC
CDR3: CASNPEGQGAPIYGYTF

J: TRBJ1-2
size: once
length: 13
V: TRBV21-1
D: -
DNA: TGTGCCAGCGGCGACGGGTCTTTTTATGGCTACACCTTC
CDR3: CASGDGSFYGYTF

J: TRBJ1-2
size: -
length: 13
V: TRBV7-6
D: -
DNA: TGTGCCAGCAGCTCCCCAGGGCAGTATGGCTACACCTTC
CDR3: CASSSPGQYGYTF

J: TRBJ1-4
size: -
length: 16
V: TRBV9
D: -
DNA: TGTGCCAGCAGCGTAACCACAACCGGGGTTAAGGACCTACTGTTTTTT
CDR3: CASSVTTTGVKDLLFF

J: TRBJ1-5
size: -
length: 14
V: TRBV19
D: -
DNA: TGTGCCAGTAAGTCGGGGTATAGCAATCAGCCCCAGCATTTT
CDR3: CASKSGYSNQPQHF

J: TRBJ2-5
size: -
length: 14
V: TRBV6-5
D: -
DNA: TGTGCCAGCAGTATGAATGCGTGGTTAGAGACCCAGTACTTC
CDR3: CASSMNAWLETQYF

J: TRBJ2-7
size: -
length: 15
V: TRBV7-8
D: TRBD2
DNA: TGTGCCAGCAGCTCGACTAGCGGGGGTTTCTACGAGCAGTACTTC
CDR3: CASSSTSGGFYEQYF

J: TRBJ1-3
size: once
length: 14
V: TRBV11-2
D: -
DNA: TGTGCCAGCAGCTTAAGTGGCATAGGAAACACCATATATTTT
CDR3: CASSLSGIGNTIYF

J: TRBJ1-1
size: -
length: 15
V: TRBV16
D: TRBD1
DNA: TGTGCCAGCAGCCAATCGTGGACAGGGCTCACTGAAGCTTTCTTT
CDR3: CASSQSWTGLTEAFF

J: TRBJ1-6
size: -
length: 15
V: TRBV7-8
D: -
DNA: TGTGCCAGCAGCCCCAGCCCCCAGGCCAATTCACCCCTCCACTTT
CDR3: CASSPSPQANSPLHF

J: TRBJ2-6
size: -
length: 15
V: TRBV5-1
D: -
DNA: TGCGCCAGCAGCTTTTCTCTCTCTGGGGCCAACGTCCTGACTTTC
CDR3: CASSFSLSGANVLTF